These 25 T cell receptor beta chains share one sample of origin, sequenced in a study of T-cell reconstitution after alpha-beta-depleted transplantation in children. Whole-study results and caveats: The authors attributed T-cell counts and diversity one year after transplant mostly to newly produced T cells.

Using unique molecular identifiers, the investigators prepared the TCRbeta library. TCRdb independently ran MiXCR on the PCR reads; one entry per CDR3 protein. Among approximately 300,000 distinct CDR3 sequences listed, less than 9.5% were seen once. These TCRs are of unknown antigen specificity. The input for sequencing was peripheral blood, taken 360 days after TCRalphabeta/CD19-depleted stem cell transplant. These TCRs come from a female patient aged 2-15 years who had a stem cell transplant for Fanconi anemia, so the T cells may come from the graft donor.

This clonotype has at least ten counts. The CDR3 DNA follows: TGCGCCAGCAGCTTCTCCGGGACTAGCGAGACCCAGTACTTC. It encodes CASSFSGTSETQYF. V is TRBV5-1 and J is TRBJ2-5; 9 bases are a match to TRBD2. The CDR3 is 14 residues long. Looked up from germline, CDR1 is SGHRS and CDR2 is YFSETQ. The J segment lost 5 bases and the V segment lost 2 bases, leaving 4 bases of the junction unmatched.

Ten or more counts support this clonotype. The gene calls are TRBV12-3 or TRBV12-4 and TRBJ2-5, with 12 bases aligning to TRBD2. V gave up 3 bases and J gave up 4 bases; unmatched junction bases: 9. The CDR3 sequence is 17 residues long. CDR3 DNA sequence: TGTGCCAGCAGTTTTTTGACTAGCGGGAGTCGGGGAGAGACCCAGTACTTC. It codes for CASSFLTSGSRGETQYF.

The chain is built from TRBV6-2 or TRBV6-3 and TRBJ2-2; TRBD1 matches 7 bases. The CDR3 runs to 16 residues. V gave up 6 bases and J gave up 4 bases; unmatched junction bases: 11. CDR1 is MNHEY and CDR2 is SVGEGT in the germline V gene. The CDR3 loop reads CASRERRTGRTGELFF. The CDR3 coding sequence is TGTGCCAGCAGGGAGAGAAGGACAGGACGCACCGGGGAGCTGTTTTTT.

There are many counts of this clonotype. The rearrangement joins TRBV5-1 to TRBJ1-2; 8 bases are a match to TRBD1. Germline assignment: CDR1 SGHRS and CDR2 YFSETQ. The CDR3 totals 15 residues. Unmatched junction bases numbered 6, after V lost 1 base and J lost 4 bases. CDR3 protein: CASSLTIRGLYGYTF. CDR3 nucleotides: TGCGCCAGCAGCTTGACCATCAGGGGGCTCTATGGCTACACCTTC.

This clonotype was recorded at least ten times. This chain links TRBV6-2 or TRBV6-3 with TRBJ1-6; D not resolved. Trimming took off 2 bases at V and 8 bases at J, with 7 bases between the two ends. The CDR3 runs 13 residues. In germline, CDR1 is MNHEY, CDR2 SVGEGT. CDR3: CASSYEKDSPLHF. CDR3 in DNA: TGTGCCAGCAGTTACGAAAAGGATTCACCCCTCCACTTT.

This clonotype has only a few counts. V gene TRBV7-2 combines with J gene TRBJ2-5, with 10 bases aligning to TRBD1. Trimming removed 3 bases from V and 6 bases from J; junction bases left unmatched: 10. Germline V gives CDR1 SGHTA, CDR2 FQGNSA. The CDR3 extends over 16 amino acids. The CDR3 sequence: CASSLAGTGVMKTQYF. As DNA, the CDR3 is TGTGCCAGCAGCTTGGCCGGGACAGGGGTAATGAAGACCCAGTACTTC.

The chain is built from TRBV4-3 and TRBJ1-3; the D is unclear. The CDR3 is 13 amino acids. Germline assignment: CDR1 LGHNA and CDR2 YSLEER. Trimming took off 0 bases at V and 4 bases at J, with 4 bases between the two ends. The CDR3 protein is CASSQEDGNTIYF. CDR3 coding DNA: TGCGCCAGCAGCCAAGAAGACGGAAACACCATATATTTT.

This chain connects TRBV2 to TRBJ2-7, with a possible D match to TRBD1 (5 bases). The V end was cut by 3 bases, the J end by 3 bases, with 15 bases between. The germline CDR1 and CDR2 sequences are SNHLY and FYNNEI. The CDR3 length is 15 residues. The CDR3 spells CASSEFLGQSYEQYF. The CDR3 DNA is TGTGCCAGCAGTGAGTTTCTCGGACAAAGCTACGAGCAGTACTTC.

This clonotype was found many times. The chain couples TRBV11-2 to TRBJ1-2; D may be TRBD1 (5 bases). CDR1 and CDR2 from the germline V gene are SGHAT and FQNNGV. Between the trimmed V and J ends, which lost 5 bases and 5 bases, there was a span of 18 bases. The CDR3 covers 15 residues. The CDR3 sequence: CASSLGPQAPYGYTF. In DNA form, the CDR3 reads TGTGCCAGCAGCCTTGGCCCACAGGCACCTTATGGCTACACCTTC.

This clonotype was detected many times. This rearrangement joins TRBV7-3 to TRBJ2-2, with D maybe TRBD2 (6 bases). Germline assignment: CDR1 SGHTA and CDR2 FQGTGA. Trimming shortened V by 4 bases and J by 5 bases, and 8 bases separated the two germline ends. The CDR3 sequence is 13 residues long. CDR3: CASSSTSTGELFF. Here the CDR3 DNA reads TGTGCCAGCAGCTCGACTAGTACCGGGGAGCTGTTTTTT.

This clonotype was observed many times. This chain connects TRBV12-3 or TRBV12-4 to TRBJ1-1; D not resolved. Trimming removed 8 bases from V and 7 bases from J, with 11 bases in between. The CDR3 totals 11 residues. For the CDR3, the DNA is TGTGCCAGCGGCCGCTCAGTTGAAGCTTTCTTT. Amino acids: CASGRSVEAFF.

Only a few counts were recorded for this clonotype. The chain joins TRBV7-3 to TRBJ2-6; TRBD1 aligns across 7 bases. The trim removed 6 bases at V and 0 bases at J, leaving 14 bases unmatched. Germline V lookup: CDR1 SGHTA, CDR2 FQGTGA. The CDR3 has 19 amino acids. CDR3 sequence (DNA): TGTGCCAGCAGTCTAGGTCCCGCAGGGGGTCGCTCTGGGGCCAACGTCCTGACTTTC. It encodes CASSLGPAGGRSGANVLTF.

This clonotype was observed a handful of times. The rearrangement joins TRBV7-2 to TRBJ2-1, with 12 bases matching TRBD2. V lost 4 bases to trimming and J lost 4 bases; unmatched junction nucleotides: 5. Germline V gene sequence: CDR1 SGHTA, CDR2 FQGNSA. CDR3 size: 16 residues. In DNA form, the CDR3 reads TGTGCCAGCAGCTCCCAACTAGCGGGGGGTTACAATGAGCAGTTCTTC. Protein: CASSSQLAGGYNEQFF. Full variable domain (missing parts from reference TRBV7-2 and TRBJ2-1): GAGVSQSPSNKVTEKGKDVELRCDPISGHTALYWYRQSLGQGLEFLIYFQGNSAPDKSGLPSDRFSAERTGGSVSTLTIQRTQQEDSAVYLCASSSQLAGGYNEQFFGPGTRLTVL.

This chain connects TRBV18 to TRBJ2-2; 8 bases align to TRBD2. From germline, CDR1 is KGHSH and CDR2 LQKENI. CDR3 length: 17 residues. The V gene end was trimmed by 3 bases and the J gene end by 1 base; junction bases not matched to a gene: 7. CDR3 protein: CASSPFSGGLNTGELFF. For the CDR3, the DNA is TGTGCCAGCTCACCGTTCAGCGGGGGCCTGAACACCGGGGAGCTGTTTTTT.

This clonotype was detected ten times or more. The CDR3 DNA reads as TGTGCCAGCAACCGGAACACTGAAGCTTTCTTT. Its protein is CASNRNTEAFF. The chain uses TRBV2 and TRBJ1-1; D ambiguous. The V end was cut by 7 bases, the J end by 1 base, with 4 bases between. The CDR3 is 11 amino acids. Per the germline V gene, CDR1 is SNHLY and CDR2 is FYNNEI.

The CDR3 is CASSQEGLPNGYTF. CDR3 sequence (DNA): TGTGCCAGCAGCCAAGAAGGGCTCCCCAATGGCTACACCTTC. This chain uses TRBV14 with TRBJ1-2; the D is unclear. CDR1 SGHDN and CDR2 FVKESK come from the germline V gene. The CDR3 contains 14 residues. With 0 bases removed from V and 6 bases from J, the gap between germline ends came to 11 bases.

The rearrangement links TRBV28 to TRBJ2-7; D ambiguous. The length of the CDR3 is 14 residues. With 5 bases removed from V and 5 bases from J, the gap between germline ends came to 16 bases. Per germline, CDR1 MDHEN and CDR2 SYDVKM. The chain's CDR3 is CASSLSVGENEQYV. The CDR3 coding sequence is TGTGCCAGCAGTCTAAGTGTTGGTGAGAACGAGCAGTACGTC.

This clonotype was recorded at least ten times. V and J are TRBV5-1 and TRBJ2-1; D may correspond to TRBD1 or TRBD2 (6 bases each). The germline CDR1 and CDR2 sequences are SGHRS and YFSETQ. The CDR3 totals 15 residues. The V and J ends lost 2 bases and 7 bases respectively, with 16 bases between them. CDR3 sequence reads: CASSFQGTGTNEQFF. The CDR3, as DNA: TGCGCCAGCAGCTTCCAGGGGACTGGGACGAATGAGCAGTTCTTC.

This clonotype was detected ten times or more. The gene calls are TRBV5-1 and TRBJ1-1; 10 bases map to TRBD1. This CDR3 region has 16 residues. In germline, CDR1 is SGHRS, CDR2 YFSETQ. The V segment lost 3 bases and the J segment 7 bases; nucleotides outside the gene matches: 12. In DNA form, the CDR3 reads TGCGCCAGCAGCTCTTACCTAACCGGGACAGGGGTTGAAGCTTTCTTT. Residues: CASSSYLTGTGVEAFF.

The V call is TRBV20-1, the J call TRBJ1-5; the D gene is possibly TRBD1 (6 bases). V was shortened by 5 bases and J by 2 bases, with 13 bases between the two germline ends. CDR3 length equals 14 residues. Germline values: CDR1 DFQATT, CDR2 SNEGSKA (reference sequence). CDR3 coding DNA: TGCAGTGCTCGAGGACAGTGGGGCAATCAGCCCCAGCATTTT. It codes for CSARGQWGNQPQHF.

The chain has TRBV5-5 and TRBJ1-1; D unclear. The germline V gene encodes CDR1 SGHKS and CDR2 YYEKEE (reference sequence). The V and J ends lost 2 bases and 0 bases respectively, with 11 bases between them. The CDR3 is 15 residues long. This chain's CDR3 is CASSFEVRLNTEAFF. CDR3 bases: TGTGCCAGCAGCTTTGAGGTTAGGCTGAACACTGAAGCTTTCTTT.

This clonotype was recorded many times. This rearrangement joins TRBV10-3 to TRBJ1-6; D unresolved. Trimming removed 0 bases from V and 9 bases from J, with 18 bases in between. The CDR3 contains 17 residues. Germline values: CDR1 ENHRY, CDR2 SYGVKD. The CDR3 DNA is TGTGCCATCAGTGAGTCTCAGGCCCACCCTCTAGTTTCACCCCTCCACTTT. Amino acids: CAISESQAHPLVSPLHF.

This clonotype has at least ten counts. The chain couples TRBV20-1 to TRBJ1-4; 8 bases agree with TRBD1. Germline trimming cut 6 bases from V and 7 bases from J; bases unmatched to any gene: 7. The germline V gene encodes CDR1 DFQATT and CDR2 SNEGSKA (reference sequence). The length of the CDR3 is 13 residues. The CDR3 DNA sequence: TGCAGTGCGACTGACAGGGGCGGTGAAAAACTGTTTTTT. This translates into CSATDRGGEKLFF.

This clonotype was counted only a few times. V gene TRBV7-9 combines with J gene TRBJ1-2, with D perhaps TRBD1 (6 bases). Germline CDR1 is SEHNR and CDR2 is FQNEAQ (reference sequence). Deletions cut 0 bases from V and 0 bases from J, with 14 bases between. The CDR3 extends over 17 amino acids. Here the CDR3 reads CASSLAQVTGSNYGYTF. The CDR3 nucleotides read TGTGCCAGCAGCTTAGCGCAAGTGACAGGCTCTAACTATGGCTACACCTTC.

This clonotype was detected ten times or more. This sequence joins TRBV7-7 and TRBJ2-5; D is tentatively TRBD1 or TRBD2 (5 bases each). CDR1 SSHAT and CDR2 FNYEAQ come from the germline V gene (reference sequence). CDR3 length equals 17 residues. V dropped 0 bases and J dropped 0 bases, with 14 bases sitting between them. The CDR3: CASSLASGLNDQETQYF. The CDR3 DNA reads as TGTGCCAGCAGCTTAGCTTCGGGGCTAAACGACCAAGAGACCCAGTACTTC.